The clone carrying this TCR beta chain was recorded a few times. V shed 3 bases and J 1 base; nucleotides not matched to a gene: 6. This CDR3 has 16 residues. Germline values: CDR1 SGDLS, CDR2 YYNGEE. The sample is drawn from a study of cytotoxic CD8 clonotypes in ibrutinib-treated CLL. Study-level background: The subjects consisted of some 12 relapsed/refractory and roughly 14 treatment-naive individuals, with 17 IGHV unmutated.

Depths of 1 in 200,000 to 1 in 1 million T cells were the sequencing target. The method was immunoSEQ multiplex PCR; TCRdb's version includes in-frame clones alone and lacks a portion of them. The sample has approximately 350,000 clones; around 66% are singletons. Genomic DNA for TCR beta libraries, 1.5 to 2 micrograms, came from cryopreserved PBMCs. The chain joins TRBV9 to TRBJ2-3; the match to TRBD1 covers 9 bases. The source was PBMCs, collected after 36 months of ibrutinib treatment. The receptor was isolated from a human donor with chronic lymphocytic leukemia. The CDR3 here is CASSETGGSGTDTQYF. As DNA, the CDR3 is TGTGCCAGCAGCGAAACAGGGGGCTCGGGCACAGATACGCAGTATTTT.